Detailed here is one T cell receptor beta chain. Antigen specificity is unknown. The data stem from a study of shared clonotypes between healthy human individuals. Study as a whole: CD8 memory received one plate per donor, CD8 naive two, CD4 memory three and CD4 naive three.

Whole-study results and caveats: In having few donors, the study represented limited genetic and exposure-history diversity.

In germline, CDR1 is MNHEY, CDR2 SVGAGI. This CDR3 contains 13 residues. V was shortened by 4 bases and J by 3 bases, with 7 bases between the two germline ends. Genomic DNA of every subset was divided equally among multiple immunoSEQ plates. Clones were sequenced by immunoSEQ multiplex PCR, and TCRdb holds only the in-frame ones, with some missing. The data hold some 2,500,000 clones, with about 90% observed a single time. Sequencing was performed on naive CD4+ T cells from PBMCs. Subset in this sample: CD45RA+ positively selected. The clonotype comes from a man younger than 35 in good health. Some clones in this sample may be carry-over from other donors' samples. The V and J genes are TRBV6-5 and TRBJ2-1, with D unresolved. This CDR3 is CASSSIFYNEQFF. CDR3 nucleotides: TGTGCCAGCAGTTCTATATTCTACAATGAGCAGTTCTTC.